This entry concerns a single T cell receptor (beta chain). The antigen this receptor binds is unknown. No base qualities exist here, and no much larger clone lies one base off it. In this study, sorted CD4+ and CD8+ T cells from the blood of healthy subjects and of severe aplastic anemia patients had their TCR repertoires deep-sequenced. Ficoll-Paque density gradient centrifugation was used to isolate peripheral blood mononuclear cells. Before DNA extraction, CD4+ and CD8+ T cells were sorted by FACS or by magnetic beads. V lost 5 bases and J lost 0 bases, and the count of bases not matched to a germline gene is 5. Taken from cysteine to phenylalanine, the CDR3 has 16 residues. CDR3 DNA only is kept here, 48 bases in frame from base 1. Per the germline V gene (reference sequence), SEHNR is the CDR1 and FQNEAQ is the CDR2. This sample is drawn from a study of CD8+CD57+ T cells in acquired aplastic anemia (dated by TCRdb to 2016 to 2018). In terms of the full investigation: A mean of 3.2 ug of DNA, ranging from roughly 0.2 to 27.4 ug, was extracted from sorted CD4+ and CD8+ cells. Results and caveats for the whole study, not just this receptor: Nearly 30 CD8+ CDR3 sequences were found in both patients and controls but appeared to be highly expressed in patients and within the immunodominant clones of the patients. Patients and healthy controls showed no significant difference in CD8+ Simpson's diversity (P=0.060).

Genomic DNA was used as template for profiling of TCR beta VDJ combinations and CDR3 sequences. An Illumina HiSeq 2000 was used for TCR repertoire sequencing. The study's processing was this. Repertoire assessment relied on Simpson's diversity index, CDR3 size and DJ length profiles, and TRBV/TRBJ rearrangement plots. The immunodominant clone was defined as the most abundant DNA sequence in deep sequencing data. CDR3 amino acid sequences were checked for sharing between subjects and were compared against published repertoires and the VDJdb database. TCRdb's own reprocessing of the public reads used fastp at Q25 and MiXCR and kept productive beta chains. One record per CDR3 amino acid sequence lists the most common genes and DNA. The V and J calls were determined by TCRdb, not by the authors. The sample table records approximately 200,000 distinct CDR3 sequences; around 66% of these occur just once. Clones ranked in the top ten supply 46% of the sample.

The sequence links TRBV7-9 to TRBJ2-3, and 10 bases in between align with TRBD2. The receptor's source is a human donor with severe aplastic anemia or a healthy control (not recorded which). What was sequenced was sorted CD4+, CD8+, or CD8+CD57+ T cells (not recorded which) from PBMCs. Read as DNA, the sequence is TGTGCCAGCAGCCCCCGACTAGCGGGTAGCACAGATACGCAGTATTTT. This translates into CASSPRLAGSTDTQYF.